This note documents a single T cell receptor (beta chain) sequence. This entry comes from a study of blood T cell repertoires in COVID-19. In the authors' methods: Counts of nucleated cells, estimated from reference gene primer amplification, were obtained. Some clones are missing from TCRdb's copy, which holds only in-frame ones; the method was immunoSEQ multiplex PCR. The V and J calls and clone size were taken over from that table, and D and trimming were inferred from the DNA. Found here are about 39,000 clones, approximately 80% of them singletons; the top ten hold roughly 10%. The junction had 11 bases not matched to a gene; V was cut back by 2 bases and J by 5 bases. Germline V gene data show CDR1 as MNHNS and CDR2 as SASEGT. This CDR3 has 17 residues.

Sequenced input: peripheral blood. The sequence came from a man aged 55 to 70 in a cohort sampled during active COVID-19. The chain combines TRBV6-1 with TRBJ2-3, with 9 bases matching TRBD1. The CDR3 is CASSENPGTGLKDTQYF. In DNA form, the CDR3 reads TGTGCCAGCAGTGAAAATCCGGGGACAGGGTTAAAAGATACGCAGTATTTT.